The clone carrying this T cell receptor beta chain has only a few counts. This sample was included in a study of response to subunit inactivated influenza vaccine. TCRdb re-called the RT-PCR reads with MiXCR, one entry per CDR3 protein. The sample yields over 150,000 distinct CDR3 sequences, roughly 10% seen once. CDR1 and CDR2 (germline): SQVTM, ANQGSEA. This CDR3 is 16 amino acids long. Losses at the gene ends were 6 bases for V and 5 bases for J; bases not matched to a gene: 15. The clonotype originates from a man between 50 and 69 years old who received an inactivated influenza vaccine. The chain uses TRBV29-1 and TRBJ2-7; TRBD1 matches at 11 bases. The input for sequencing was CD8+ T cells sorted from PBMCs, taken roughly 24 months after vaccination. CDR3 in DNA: TGCAGCGTCGGAACCGGGACAGGGGGATTCCTCCACGAGCAGTACTTC. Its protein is CSVGTGTGGFLHEQYF.